The clone carrying this T cell receptor beta chain was recorded at least ten times. Time point here: newly diagnosed GD, antithyroid drugs for less than 3 months. The TCR library was made from RNA extracted from PBMCs. This CDR3 has 15 amino acids. Germline CDR1 GTSNPN, CDR2 SVGIG (reference sequence). The ends were cut back, 4 bases at V and 0 bases at J, with 15 bases in the middle. This entry comes from a study of regulatory T cells in long-lasting Graves disease. CDR3-region Arm-PCR and iRepertoire HTBI primers produced the TCR beta libraries. MiXCR, run by TCRdb on the multiplex PCR reads, gives a single entry per CDR3 protein. The sample shows about 220,000 distinct CDR3 sequences, roughly 19% of them seen only once. This same sample was also part of a study on T cells in Graves' hyperthyroidism and ophthalmopathy.

The V and J genes are TRBV30 and TRBJ1-2, with a possible D match to TRBD1 (6 bases). The sample was peripheral blood mononuclear cells (PBMCs), taken at new diagnosis, from a patient treated with antithyroid drugs. This TCR came from a woman under 40 with Graves disease. CDR3 sequence (DNA): TGTGCCTGGACTCCCAGGGGACTAGCTAACTATGGCTACACCTTC. Encoded protein: CAWTPRGLANYGYTF. Variable domain in full (rest from reference TRBV30 and TRBJ1-2): SQTIHQWPATLVQPVGSPLSLECTVEGTSNPNLYWYRQAAGRGLQLLFYSVGIGQISSEVPQNLSASRPQDRQFILSSKKLLLSDSGFYLCAWTPRGLANYGYTFGSGTRLTVV.